The clone carrying this TCR beta chain was seen repeatedly, ten times or more. Its target is unknown. Template material for TCR beta VDJ and CDR3 profiling consisted of genomic DNA. One entry per CDR3 protein, called by TCRdb with MiXCR from the reads. The sample contains 100,000 to 150,000 distinct CDR3 sequences, around 50% of which appear only once. This entry comes from a study of CD8+CD57+ T cells in acquired aplastic anemia. Study details: Mean yield of DNA from sorted CD4+ and CD8+ cells was roughly 3.2 ug. Read counts for CD4+ cells (from healthy donors) averaged about 10.8 million. The study, taken as a whole, reports: Between patients and controls, about 31 CD8+ CDR3 sequences were found in common. Patients showed no significant difference from controls in CD8+ Simpson's diversity.

Germline V gene lookup returns CDR1 SEHNR and CDR2 FQNEAQ (reference sequence). CDR3 length: 15 amino acids. The V end was cut by 6 bases, the J end by 1 base, with 15 bases between. The V call is TRBV7-9, the J call TRBJ1-2, with TRBD1 as a possible D gene (5 bases). The TCR comes from a human donor in good health, serving as a control. Sequenced input: sorted CD4+, CD8+, or CD8+CD57+ T cells (not recorded which) from PBMCs. CDR3 region: CASRRGGDFNYGYTF. The CDR3 DNA reads TGTGCCAGCAGGCGCGGGGGGGATTTTAACTATGGCTACACCTTC. The variable domain in full, with the rest retrieved from reference TRBV7-9 and TRBJ1-2, is DTGVSQNPRHKITKRGQNVTFRCDPISEHNRLYWYRQTLGQGPEFLTYFQNEAQLEKSRLLSDRFSAERPKGSFSTLEIQRTEQGDSAMYLCASRRGGDFNYGYTFGSGTRLTVV.